The 31 T cell receptor beta chains reported below all come from one sample, sequenced in a study of T cell responses to AZD1222 COVID-19 vaccine. Some clones are missing from TCRdb's copy, which holds only in-frame ones; the method was immunoSEQ multiplex PCR. The table records 99,000 or so clones, more than 75% of them present only once. Sequencing used peripheral blood, obtained on day 0 of AZD1222 vaccination. Receptor source: an adult in good health.

The chain has TRBV6-5 and TRBJ2-7; possibly TRBD2 for D (5 bases). The CDR3 is made up of 14 amino acids. Germline V CDR1 and CDR2: MNHEY, SVGAGI. With 0 bases removed from V and 3 bases from J, the gap between germline ends came to 9 bases. This chain's CDR3 is CASSYSGRDYEQYF. In nucleotides, the CDR3 is TGTGCCAGCAGTTACTCCGGCCGGGACTACGAGCAGTACTTC.

This clone appeared a few times. J is TRBJ2-1 and V is TRBV29-1; 8 bases align to TRBD2. The germline V gene has CDR1 SQVTM and CDR2 ANQGSEA. Trimming removed 3 bases from V and 9 bases from J; junction bases left unmatched: 10. The CDR3 is 14 residues long. The CDR3 bases are TGCAGCGTTGAGGAGCCAGCGGGAGTCAGTGAGCAGTTCTTC. This sequence encodes CSVEEPAGVSEQFF.

J is TRBJ2-5 and V is TRBV14; weak D call: TRBD1 (6 bases). Looked up from germline, CDR1 is SGHDN and CDR2 is FVKESK. This CDR3 spans 15 amino acids. V was shortened by 1 base and J by 6 bases, with 15 bases between the two germline ends. The CDR3 DNA reads TGTGCCAGCAGCCAAGGGTCGGCCAGGGGTAAGACCCAGTACTTC. It encodes CASSQGSARGKTQYF.

The chain combines TRBV7-2 with TRBJ1-5; TRBD1 matches 7 bases. Germline V lookup: CDR1 SGHTA, CDR2 FQGNSA. There are 15 residues in the CDR3. V lost 5 bases to trimming and J lost 2 bases; unmatched junction nucleotides: 6. The CDR3 DNA reads as TGTGCCAGCAGCCCGACAGGGACGGGCAATCAGCCCCAGCATTTT. As protein: CASSPTGTGNQPQHF.

The chain joins TRBV28 to TRBJ2-7; tentative D call: TRBD1 (6 bases). CDR3 size: 15 residues. V was pared by 6 bases and J by 2 bases, with 17 bases between. Germline CDR1 is MDHEN and CDR2 is SYDVKM. The CDR3 sequence is CASSQGRILPYEQYF. DNA for the CDR3: TGTGCCAGCAGCCAGGGGCGGATCCTACCCTACGAGCAGTACTTC. Full variable domain (rest looked up from reference TRBV28 and TRBJ2-7): DVKVTQSSRYLVKRTGEKVFLECVQDMDHENMFWYRQDPGLGLRLIYFSYDVKMKEKGDIPEGYSVSREKKERFSLILESASTNQTSMYLCASSQGRILPYEQYFGPGTRLTVT.

J is TRBJ2-7 and V is TRBV2; tentatively, D is TRBD2 (5 bases). The CDR3 spans 16 residues. V was clipped by 1 base and J by 6 bases, with 19 bases between them. CDR1 and CDR2 from the germline V gene are SNHLY and FYNNEI. The CDR3 reads CASSEVLSLVGSEQYF. DNA of the CDR3: TGTGCCAGCAGTGAAGTTTTGAGCTTGGTTGGGAGCGAGCAGTACTTC. Looking up the rest from reference TRBV2 and TRBJ2-7 gives the full variable domain: EPEVTQTPSHQVTQMGQEVILRCVPISNHLYFYWYRQILGQKVEFLVSFYNNEISEKSEIFDDQFSVERPDGSNFTLKIRSTKLEDSAMYFCASSEVLSLVGSEQYFGPGTRLTVT.

This sequence joins TRBV5-1 and TRBJ2-1; TRBD2 matches at 7 bases. The J segment lost 7 bases and the V segment lost 4 bases, leaving 8 bases of the junction unmatched. In germline, CDR1 is SGHRS, CDR2 YFSETQ. This CDR3 has 14 residues. The CDR3 nucleotides are TGCGCCAGCAGCCCCCAGACTAGCAGGAATGAGCAGTTCTTC. This gives the protein CASSPQTSRNEQFF.

The chain links TRBV5-4 to TRBJ2-1; D gene ambiguous. Per the germline V gene, CDR1 is SGHNT and CDR2 is YYREEE (reference sequence). This CDR3 is built from 15 residues. With 1 base removed from V and 3 bases from J, the gap between germline ends came to 11 bases. CDR3 protein: CASSLSMTGYNEQFF. CDR3 nucleotide sequence: TGTGCCAGCAGCTTGTCGATGACGGGCTACAATGAGCAGTTCTTC. The variable domain in full, completed from reference TRBV5-4 and TRBJ2-1, reads ETGVTQSPTHLIKTRGQQVTLRCSSQSGHNTVSWYQQALGQGPQFIFQYYREEENGRGNFPPRFSGLQFPNYSSELNVNALELDDSALYLCASSLSMTGYNEQFFGPGTRLTVL.

J is TRBJ1-2 and V is TRBV27, with 8 nucleotides matching TRBD1. Germline V lookup: CDR1 MNHEY, CDR2 SMNVEV (reference sequence). The CDR3 contains 13 residues. Trimming took 2 bases from V and 7 from J; bases not matched to a gene: 3. The CDR3 bases are TGTGCCAGCAGTTTAAGCGACAGGGGTGGCTACACCTTC. Its translation is CASSLSDRGGYTF.

In its sample, this clone was seen once. This chain uses TRBV16 with TRBJ2-2, with a tentative D call TRBD2 (6 bases). Germline CDR1 is KGHSY and CDR2 is FQNENV. Trimming shortened V by 5 bases and J by 7 bases, and 14 bases separated the two germline ends. The CDR3 covers 14 residues. The CDR3 region is CASSSFQGGGELFF. DNA of the CDR3: TGTGCCAGCAGCTCCTTTCAGGGAGGCGGGGAGCTGTTTTTT.

V is TRBV29-1 and J is TRBJ2-3; tentatively, D is TRBD1 or TRBD2 (5 bases each). Germline CDR1 and CDR2: SQVTM and ANQGSEA. V was pared by 3 bases and J by 0 bases, with 10 bases between. This CDR3 region has 14 residues. In DNA, the CDR3 is TGCAGCGTTGACCTGGGGGTTAGCACAGATACGCAGTATTTT. Its protein product is CSVDLGVSTDTQYF.

The chain is built from TRBV5-8 and TRBJ2-7, with D possibly matching TRBD2 (5 bases). The CDR3 sequence is 14 residues long. Germline loops: CDR1 SGHTS, CDR2 YDEGEE. Trimming removed 4 bases from V and 5 bases from J, with 16 bases in between. The chain's CDR3 is CASSQDYSVDEQYF. In DNA, the CDR3 is TGTGCCAGCAGCCAAGACTATTCCGTCGACGAGCAGTACTTC.

This clone has just one count. The V gene is TRBV27, the J gene TRBJ2-1, with D possibly matching TRBD2 (6 bases). Germline V lookup: CDR1 MNHEY, CDR2 SMNVEV (reference sequence). The V end was cut by 3 bases, the J end by 1 base, with 13 bases between. The CDR3 is made up of 16 amino acids. The CDR3 DNA reads TGTGCCAGCAGTTTCGAGCCAAGCGGGTCCTACAATGAGCAGTTCTTC. Translating it yields CASSFEPSGSYNEQFF.

This chain uses TRBV28 with TRBJ2-7; D may be TRBD2 (6 bases). With 5 bases removed from V and 6 bases from J, the gap between germline ends came to 14 bases. This CDR3 region has 13 residues. Germline V CDR1 and CDR2: MDHEN, SYDVKM. The CDR3, as DNA: TGTGCCAGCAGTCGGATCTCCGGGGGCGAGCAGTACTTC. This encodes CASSRISGGEQYF.

The chain joins TRBV4-2 to TRBJ2-5, with TRBD2 as a possible D gene (6 bases). The CDR3 has 13 amino acids. Germline-derived CDR1 and CDR2 are LGHNA and YNFKEQ. Between the trimmed V and J ends, which lost 1 base and 7 bases, there was a span of 10 bases. The CDR3 sequence: CASSQGEVGTQYF. CDR3 nucleotides: TGTGCCAGCAGCCAAGGGGAGGTAGGGACCCAGTACTTC.

The J gene is TRBJ1-5, the V gene TRBV6-1; 8 bases are a match to TRBD1. Germline-derived CDR1 and CDR2 are MNHNS and SASEGT. V shed 0 bases, J shed 2 bases, and the junction held 3 bases outside the gene matches. The CDR3 is 16 residues long. DNA of the CDR3: TGTGCCAGCAGTGAAGCGCTACAGGGGGGCAATCAGCCCCAGCATTTT. It codes for CASSEALQGGNQPQHF.

The DNA for the CDR3 is TGTGCCAGCAGTTACCAACACGAGAACACTGAAGCTTTCTTT. It yields the protein CASSYQHENTEAFF. J is TRBJ1-1 and V is TRBV6-5; D unclear. CDR1 and CDR2 (germline): MNHEY, SVGAGI. CDR3 length: 14 residues. Trimming took off 2 bases at V and 1 base at J, with 8 bases between the two ends.

V gene TRBV10-3 combines with J gene TRBJ2-3; possible D gene TRBD1, 6 bases. Germline V CDR1 and CDR2: ENHRY, SYGVKD. V was trimmed by 6 bases and J by 3 bases, leaving 13 bases between them. The CDR3 runs to 14 residues. CDR3 sequence: CAIREKGGTDTQYF. The CDR3 DNA reads as TGTGCCATCAGGGAGAAAGGGGGTACAGATACGCAGTATTTT.

The gene calls are TRBV6-6 and TRBJ2-3, with 9 bases aligning to TRBD2. CDR3 length equals 15 residues. V was clipped by 7 bases and J by 5 bases; unmatched bases: 10. Germline V CDR1 and CDR2: MNHNY, SVGAGI (reference sequence). In nucleotides, the CDR3 is TGTGCCAGCACTAACAGGGGACTAGCTAAAGATACGCAGTATTTT. Protein: CASTNRGLAKDTQYF.

The rearrangement uses TRBV29-1 and TRBJ1-2; D is unresolved. This CDR3 is 12 amino acids long. V was pared by 8 bases and J by 6 bases, with 16 bases between. The V gene's germline CDR1 is SQVTM and CDR2 ANQGSEA. CDR3 sequence: CSIRGSANGYTF. For the CDR3, the DNA is TGCAGCATCCGGGGTTCGGCTAATGGCTACACCTTC.

This rearrangement joins TRBV2 to TRBJ2-2, with D perhaps matching TRBD2 (6 bases). The CDR3 totals 13 residues. V lost 4 bases and J 5 bases, leaving 8 bases between the germline ends. Germline loops: CDR1 SNHLY, CDR2 FYNNEI. CDR3: CASSVRETGELFF. Here the CDR3 DNA reads TGTGCCAGCAGTGTTCGGGAGACCGGGGAGCTGTTTTTT.

The chain recombines TRBV3-1 (or the pseudogene TRBV3-2) with TRBJ2-1; tentative D call: TRBD1 (6 bases). Trimming took off 4 bases at V and 10 bases at J, with 11 bases between the two ends. The CDR3 is made up of 12 amino acids. Germline CDR1 reads LGHDT; CDR2 reads YNNKEL (reference sequence). CDR3 nucleotide sequence: TGTGCCAGCAGCCCTGACAGGATAGAGCAGTTCTTC. As protein: CASSPDRIEQFF.

The chain employs TRBV25-1 and TRBJ1-2; the match to TRBD1 covers 7 bases. The CDR3 spans 17 residues. Germline trimming cut 2 bases from V and 5 bases from J; bases unmatched to any gene: 14. Germline V gene sequence: CDR1 MGHDK, CDR2 SYGVNS. CDR3 in amino acids: CASSELGQEAFWYGYTF. CDR3 nucleotide sequence: TGTGCCAGCAGTGAACTTGGACAGGAAGCTTTTTGGTATGGCTACACCTTC.

This CDR3 reads CASSRDPRGFTEAFF. As DNA, the CDR3 is TGTGCCAGCAGCCGTGACCCGCGCGGTTTCACTGAAGCTTTCTTT. The chain has TRBV5-8 and TRBJ1-1; no reliable D call. Germline V CDR1 and CDR2: SGHTS, YDEGEE. The CDR3 totals 15 residues. Between the trimmed V and J ends, which lost 4 bases and 4 bases, there was a span of 17 bases.

The chain employs TRBV28 and TRBJ1-2; 11 nucleotides align to TRBD1. In germline, CDR1 is MDHEN, CDR2 SYDVKM. This CDR3 spans 13 amino acids. Trimming removed 8 bases from V and 5 bases from J; junction bases left unmatched: 4. The CDR3 bases are TGTGCCAGCTGTGGACAGGGGGCTTATGGCTACACCTTC. As protein: CASCGQGAYGYTF.

V gene TRBV27 combines with J gene TRBJ2-3, with 9 bases aligning to TRBD2. This CDR3 has 15 residues. Trimming took 3 bases from V and 4 from J; bases not matched to a gene: 5. CDR1 and CDR2 (germline): MNHEY, SMNVEV (reference sequence). The CDR3 DNA reads TGTGCCAGCAGTTTGGGCGGGAGGGCCCCAGATACGCAGTATTTT. Encoded protein: CASSLGGRAPDTQYF.

This sequence joins TRBV28 and TRBJ2-2; 14 bases match TRBD2. The CDR3 loop spans 18 amino acids. V lost 6 bases and J lost 7; bases outside the gene matches: 13. Germline V gene sequence: CDR1 MDHEN, CDR2 SYDVKM. The CDR3 nucleotides are TGTGCCAGCAGCTTGGGACTAGCGGGAGAACTTTTGAGCGGGGAGCTGTTTTTT. Protein sequence: CASSLGLAGELLSGELFF.

The chain carries TRBV5-6 and TRBJ2-1; 12 bases fit TRBD1. The CDR3 is made up of 18 amino acids. Losses at the gene ends were 4 bases for V and 3 bases for J; bases not matched to a gene: 11. From germline, CDR1 is SGHDT and CDR2 YYEEEE. CDR3 DNA sequence: TGTGCCAGCAGCGTCGGGACAGGGGGCAATTCGTTCTACAATGAGCAGTTCTTC. Translation: CASSVGTGGNSFYNEQFF.

The rearrangement joins TRBV18 to TRBJ2-2, with D perhaps matching TRBD1 (6 bases). This CDR3 has 15 residues. From germline, CDR1 is KGHSH and CDR2 LQKENI. Trimming removed 6 bases at V and 0 bases at J, with 11 bases between. As DNA, the CDR3 is TGTGCCAGCTCCCTTAGACAGGCGAACACCGGGGAGCTGTTTTTT. It translates to CASSLRQANTGELFF.

V and J are TRBV9 and TRBJ2-7; 7 nucleotides align to TRBD1. Germline CDR1 SGDLS, CDR2 YYNGEE. This CDR3 spans 15 amino acids. V was clipped by 4 bases and J by 0 bases; unmatched bases: 7. CDR3 residues: CASSPRQGTSYEQYF. The CDR3 nucleotides read TGTGCCAGCAGCCCCCGACAGGGAACCTCCTACGAGCAGTACTTC.

The rearrangement uses TRBV7-9 and TRBJ2-7; D is unresolved. This CDR3 spans 13 amino acids. Looked up from germline, CDR1 is SEHNR and CDR2 is FQNEAQ (reference sequence). The V and J ends lost 10 bases and 2 bases respectively, with 15 bases between them. CDR3 in DNA: TGTGCCACCCCTGGAGTCAGTCCCTACGAGCAGTACTTC. Its translation: CATPGVSPYEQYF.